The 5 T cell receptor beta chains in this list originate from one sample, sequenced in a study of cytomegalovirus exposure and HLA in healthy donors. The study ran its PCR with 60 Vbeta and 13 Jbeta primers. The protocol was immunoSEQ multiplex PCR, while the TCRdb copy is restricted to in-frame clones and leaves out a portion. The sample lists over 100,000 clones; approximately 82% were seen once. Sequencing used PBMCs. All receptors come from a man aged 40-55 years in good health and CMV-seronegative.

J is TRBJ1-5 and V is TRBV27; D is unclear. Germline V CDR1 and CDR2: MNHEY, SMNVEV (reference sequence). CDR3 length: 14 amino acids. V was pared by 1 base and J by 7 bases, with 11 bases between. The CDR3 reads CASSLYPGAQPQHF. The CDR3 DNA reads TGTGCCAGCAGTTTATATCCAGGCGCGCAGCCCCAGCATTTT.

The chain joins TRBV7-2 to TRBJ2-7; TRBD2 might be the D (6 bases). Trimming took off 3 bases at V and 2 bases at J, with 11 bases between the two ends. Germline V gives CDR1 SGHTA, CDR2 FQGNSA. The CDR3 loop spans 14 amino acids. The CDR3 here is CASSLGTFPYEQYF. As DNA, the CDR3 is TGTGCCAGCAGCTTGGGGACTTTCCCCTACGAGCAGTACTTC.

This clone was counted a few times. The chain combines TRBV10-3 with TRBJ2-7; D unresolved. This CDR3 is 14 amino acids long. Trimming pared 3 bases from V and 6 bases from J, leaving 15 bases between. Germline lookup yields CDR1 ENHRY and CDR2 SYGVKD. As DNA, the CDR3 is TGTGCCATCAGTGACCCGGCCCGCAGGCGCGAGCAGTACTTC. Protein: CAISDPARRREQYF.

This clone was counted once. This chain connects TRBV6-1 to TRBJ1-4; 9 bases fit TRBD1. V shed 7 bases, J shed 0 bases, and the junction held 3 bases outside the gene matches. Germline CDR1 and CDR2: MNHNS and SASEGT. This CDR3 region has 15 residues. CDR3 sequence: CASIRQGATNEKLFF. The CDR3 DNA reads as TGTGCCAGCATCCGACAGGGGGCAACTAATGAAAAACTGTTTTTT.

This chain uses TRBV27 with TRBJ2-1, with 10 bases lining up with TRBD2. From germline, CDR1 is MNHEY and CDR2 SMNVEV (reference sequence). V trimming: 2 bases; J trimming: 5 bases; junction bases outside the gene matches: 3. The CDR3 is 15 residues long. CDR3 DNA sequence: TGTGCCAGCAGTTTAGGACTAGCGGATGACAATGAGCAGTTCTTC. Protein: CASSLGLADDNEQFF.